A single sample gave rise to the 23 T cell receptor beta chains below, sequenced in a study of cytomegalovirus exposure and HLA in healthy donors. Clones were read by immunoSEQ multiplex PCR, and TCRdb kept only the in-frame ones, dropping some. There are about 240,000 clones in the sample; around 87% occur only once, and around 1.3% lies in the top ten. The sample comprised PBMCs. These receptors were collected from a woman aged 25 to 45 in good health and CMV-seropositive.

This sequence joins TRBV13 and TRBJ2-1; TRBD2 matches 11 bases. In germline, CDR1 is PRHDT, CDR2 FYEKMQ (reference sequence). CDR3 length: 14 residues. With V trimmed by 5 bases and J by 9 bases, 6 bases remained unmatched. The CDR3 DNA follows: TGTGCCAGCAGCAAACTAGCGGGAGTCCCTGAGCAGTTCTTC. Protein: CASSKLAGVPEQFF.

This clone was detected once. V is TRBV7-2 and J is TRBJ2-7, with 7 bases aligning to TRBD1. Germline CDR1 reads SGHTA; CDR2 reads FQGNSA. V lost 1 base, J lost 2 bases, and 8 bases stayed unmatched. This CDR3 contains 16 residues. CDR3 in amino acids: CASSLEGATRPYEQYF. DNA for the CDR3: TGTGCCAGCAGCTTAGAGGGGGCGACCCGCCCCTACGAGCAGTACTTC.

The genes are TRBV27 and TRBJ2-5, with D possibly being TRBD2 (6 bases). Germline CDR1 is MNHEY and CDR2 is SMNVEV (reference sequence). This CDR3 has 13 amino acids. Trimming shortened V by 4 bases and J by 7 bases, and 13 bases separated the two germline ends. This CDR3 reads CASSSSAIGTQYF. The CDR3 nucleotides read TGTGCCAGCAGTTCTAGCGCCATAGGGACCCAGTACTTC.

The rearrangement links TRBV21-1 to TRBJ2-6; the table's D gene call, TRBD1, was not cross checked with the DNA. TRBV21-1 is termed a pseudogene. The CDR3 runs 19 residues. The CDR3 DNA reads as TGTGCCAGCAGCAAAAATAGACAGGGTGAGTCCTCTGGGGCCAACGTCCTGACTTTC. The encoded protein is CASSKNRQGESSGANVLTF.

The rearrangement joins TRBV7-9 to TRBJ2-7, with D perhaps TRBD2 (6 bases). V shed 1 base and J shed 0 bases, with 10 bases lying between them. The CDR3 is made up of 15 amino acids. CDR1 is SEHNR and CDR2 is FQNEAQ in the germline V gene (reference sequence). CDR3 loop: CASSLEAGSSYEQYF. The CDR3 nucleotides read TGTGCCAGCAGCTTAGAGGCCGGGAGCTCCTACGAGCAGTACTTC.

V usage is TRBV7-9 and J usage is TRBJ1-2; 9 bases line up with TRBD1. Trimming cost V 5 bases and J 3 bases; bases outside gene matches: 4. Germline-derived CDR1 and CDR2 are SEHNR and FQNEAQ (reference sequence). This CDR3 spans 14 amino acids. In DNA, the CDR3 is TGTGCCAGCAGCCCAAGGACAGGGGACTATGGCTACACCTTC. It is translated as CASSPRTGDYGYTF.

The rearrangement links TRBV5-1 to TRBJ2-7, with D unclear. This CDR3 is built from 15 residues. Trimming cost V 0 bases and J 0 bases, with 10 bases left between them. Germline V CDR1 and CDR2: SGHRS, YFSETQ. CDR3 sequence reads: CASSLGGKSSYEQYF. The CDR3 DNA reads as TGCGCCAGCAGCTTGGGAGGCAAGAGCTCCTACGAGCAGTACTTC.

The CDR3 DNA sequence: TGTGCCAGCAGTGGGGGTAGCGGCCCCCGCTACGAGCAGTACTTC. Protein: CASSGGSGPRYEQYF. The V gene is TRBV6-1, the J gene TRBJ2-7, with D possibly TRBD2 on 6 matching bases. Germline V gene sequence: CDR1 MNHNS, CDR2 SASEGT. Trimming removed 4 bases from V and 3 bases from J, with 16 bases in between. The CDR3 is 15 residues long.

The chain uses TRBV30 and TRBJ2-5; the D is unclear. The CDR3 is made up of 12 amino acids. The germline CDR1 and CDR2 sequences are GTSNPN and SVGIG (reference sequence). The germline V and J ends were trimmed by 0 bases and 4 bases, with 6 bases remaining between them. This chain's CDR3 is CAWSVLIETQYF. In DNA form, the CDR3 reads TGTGCCTGGAGTGTACTAATAGAGACCCAGTACTTC.

V is TRBV27 and J is TRBJ2-7, with 9 bases identical to TRBD1. The CDR3 spans 15 residues. CDR1 MNHEY and CDR2 SMNVEV come from the germline V gene (reference sequence). V dropped 4 bases and J dropped 0; count of bases not matched to a gene: 4. CDR3 amino acids: CASSSPGQGSYEQYF. The CDR3 nucleotides are TGTGCCAGCAGTTCCCCGGGACAGGGCTCCTACGAGCAGTACTTC.

This clone was found once. V usage is TRBV27 and J usage is TRBJ1-4; 9 bases map to TRBD1. The germline gives CDR1 MNHEY, CDR2 SMNVEV (reference sequence). J was trimmed by 10 bases and V by 2 bases; bases with no gene match: 5. The CDR3 contains 14 residues. CDR3 DNA sequence: TGTGCCAGCAGTTTAGGACAGGGGATTGGAAAACTGTTTTTT. Amino acid sequence: CASSLGQGIGKLFF.

The rearrangement joins TRBV19 to TRBJ2-6; weak D call: TRBD1 (5 bases). In germline, CDR1 is LNHDA, CDR2 SQIVND (reference sequence). The ends were cut back, 10 bases at V and 0 bases at J, with 19 bases in the middle. The CDR3 has 17 amino acids. This CDR3 is CATGRTLTGSGANVLTF. The CDR3 region has the DNA TGTGCCACCGGGCGGACACTGACGGGCTCTGGGGCCAACGTCCTGACTTTC.

V is TRBV29-1 and J is TRBJ2-1; 9 positions match TRBD1. The germline V gene encodes CDR1 SQVTM and CDR2 ANQGSEA. Trimming cost V 0 bases and J 8 bases; bases outside gene matches: 11. The CDR3 has 16 residues. The DNA for the CDR3 is TGCAGCGTTGAAGATCAAGTGGGACAGGGAAACGATGAGCAGTTCTTC. This codes for CSVEDQVGQGNDEQFF.

DNA of the CDR3: TGTGCCAGCAGGACACTGCCGGACAATGAGCAGTTCTTC. Translated: CASRTLPDNEQFF. J is TRBJ2-1 and V is TRBV28; D remains unclear. CDR3 length: 13 amino acids. Deletions cut 6 bases from V and 5 bases from J, with 11 bases between. CDR1 is MDHEN and CDR2 is SYDVKM in the germline V gene.

In its sample, this clone was seen once. The chain recombines TRBV5-1 with TRBJ1-1; D possibly corresponds to TRBD1 (5 bases). This CDR3 has 16 residues. Germline V gene sequence: CDR1 SGHRS, CDR2 YFSETQ. V was clipped by 4 bases and J by 0 bases, with 16 bases between them. Here the CDR3 DNA reads TGCGCCAGCAGCCTGGCCCAGGGTACCATGAACACTGAAGCTTTCTTT. It encodes CASSLAQGTMNTEAFF.

The V and J genes are TRBV6-1 and TRBJ1-1; 8 positions match TRBD1. V dropped 2 bases and J dropped 4; count of bases not matched to a gene: 6. This CDR3 has 15 amino acids. Germline values: CDR1 MNHNS, CDR2 SASEGT. CDR3 protein: CASSEWWTGITEAFF. The CDR3, as DNA: TGTGCCAGCAGTGAATGGTGGACAGGGATCACTGAAGCTTTCTTT.

The J gene is TRBJ1-3, the V gene TRBV5-6, with unresolved D. Germline CDR1 reads SGHDT; CDR2 reads YYEEEE. The CDR3 runs to 15 residues. Trimming took 4 bases from V and 2 from J, leaving 13 bases between them. The CDR3 DNA reads as TGTGCCAGCAGCCCGGTGGGCAGAACTGGAAACACCATATATTTT. Its protein is CASSPVGRTGNTIYF.

This chain connects TRBV27 to TRBJ2-3; TRBD2 matches at 8 bases. CDR3 length equals 14 residues. The ends lost 3 bases at V and 6 bases at J; junction bases unmatched: 5. Per the germline V gene, CDR1 is MNHEY and CDR2 is SMNVEV (reference sequence). The CDR3, as DNA: TGTGCCAGCAGTTTGGGACTAGATCCGGATACGCAGTATTTT. It encodes CASSLGLDPDTQYF.

The V call is TRBV27, the J call TRBJ2-1; TRBD2 matches 7 bases. This CDR3 is built from 15 residues. CDR1 is MNHEY and CDR2 is SMNVEV in the germline V gene (reference sequence). V was pared by 2 bases and J by 8 bases, with 9 bases of the junction left unmatched. The CDR3 DNA sequence: TGTGCCAGCAGTTTAGGTGGGGCGGGGGTGGATGAGCAGTTCTTC. Translated: CASSLGGAGVDEQFF.

This clone has only a few counts. One end of the junction varies from germline; a read error may be responsible. V and J are TRBV5-1 and TRBJ1-1, with D maybe TRBD1 (6 bases). The CDR3 totals 13 residues. CDR1 is SGHRS and CDR2 is YFSETQ in the germline V gene. This CDR3 is CASSFTGNAEAFF. In DNA form, the CDR3 reads TGCGCCAGCAGCTTTACAGGGAACGCTGAAGCTTTCTTT.

The rearrangement uses TRBV5-1 and TRBJ2-7; 8 bases match TRBD2. After removal of 6 bases from V and 5 bases from J, the junction contained 7 bases not matched to a gene. CDR1 is SGHRS and CDR2 is YFSETQ in the germline V gene. The length of the CDR3 is 13 residues. CDR3 sequence (DNA): TGCGCCAGCAATATAGCGGGAAGCGACGAGCAGTACTTC. Its protein is CASNIAGSDEQYF.

The J gene is TRBJ2-7, the V gene TRBV5-1, with 12 bases matching TRBD1. From germline, CDR1 is SGHRS and CDR2 YFSETQ. With V trimmed by 4 bases and J by 1 base, 12 bases remained unmatched. The CDR3 covers 18 residues. The CDR3 spells CASSPGDRGRRMSYEQYF. The DNA of the CDR3 is TGCGCCAGCAGCCCCGGGGACAGGGGGCGCAGAATGTCCTACGAGCAGTACTTC.

The chain uses TRBV27 and TRBJ2-3; D is possibly TRBD1 (6 bases). This CDR3 contains 16 residues. CDR1 is MNHEY, CDR2 SMNVEV, per germline (reference sequence). Trimming pared 4 bases from V and 0 bases from J, leaving 14 bases between. The CDR3 bases are TGTGCCAGCAGTTCGTTCAGGACAGCCAGCACAGATACGCAGTATTTT. Translation: CASSSFRTASTDTQYF.